Shown below are 9 T cell receptor beta chains from a single sample sequenced in a study of T-cell reconstitution after alpha-beta-depleted transplantation in children. Preparing the TCRbeta library involved the use of unique molecular identifiers. MiXCR was run by TCRdb on the PCR reads, yielding one entry per CDR3 protein. The profile shows some 500,000 distinct CDR3 sequences, around a third of them singletons. Source: PBMCs from the stem cell graft donor, taken from the stem cell graft. The receptors come from a human donor who donated a stem cell graft to a child with aplastic anemia.

The rearrangement links TRBV12-3 or TRBV12-4 to TRBJ1-3; D not resolved. The CDR3 spans 14 residues. V dropped 5 bases and J dropped 11 bases, with 19 bases sitting between them. The CDR3 loop is CASSTRNGPGAIYF. In DNA, the CDR3 is TGTGCCAGCAGTACGCGAAACGGTCCTGGGGCCATATATTTT.

The chain carries TRBV7-8 and TRBJ1-3, with a possible D match to TRBD1 (5 bases). V was clipped by 5 bases and J by 5 bases, with 22 bases between them. From germline, CDR1 is SGHVS and CDR2 FQNEAQ. CDR3 size: 17 residues. CDR3 sequence reads: CASSPLRVGQERNTIYF. CDR3 nucleotides: TGTGCCAGCAGCCCCTTACGGGTAGGACAAGAACGAAACACCATATATTTT.

This clonotype was counted ten times or more. J is TRBJ2-1 and V is TRBV4-2; D is undetermined. V was pared by 1 base and J by 9 bases, with 16 bases between. The CDR3 spans 15 residues. Germline lookup yields CDR1 LGHNA and CDR2 YNFKEQ. CDR3 loop: CASSQVVRLVGEQFF. CDR3 DNA sequence: TGTGCCAGCAGCCAAGTGGTACGGCTAGTAGGTGAGCAGTTCTTC.

The rearrangement links TRBV28 to TRBJ2-3, with 12 bases aligning to TRBD2. The CDR3 spans 16 residues. V was pared by 4 bases and J by 3 bases, with 5 bases of the junction left unmatched. Germline assignment: CDR1 MDHEN and CDR2 SYDVKM. CDR3 coding DNA: TGTGCCAGCAGTTACGGACTAGCGGGAAGTACAGATACGCAGTATTTT. It codes for CASSYGLAGSTDTQYF.

V gene TRBV30 combines with J gene TRBJ1-5, with 8 bases that match TRBD1. The CDR3 covers 15 residues. The ends lost 2 bases at V and 1 base at J; junction bases unmatched: 4. Germline CDR1 GTSNPN, CDR2 SVGIG (reference sequence). The CDR3 nucleotides are TGTGCCTGGAGTTTCCAGGGGGCGAGCAATCAGCCCCAGCATTTT. It translates to CAWSFQGASNQPQHF.

This clonotype was detected only a few times. The gene calls are TRBV2 and TRBJ2-1, with 13 bases fitting TRBD2. In germline, CDR1 is SNHLY, CDR2 FYNNEI. Losses at the gene ends were 6 bases for V and 8 bases for J; bases not matched to a gene: 7. This CDR3 has 15 amino acids. CDR3 sequence reads: CASRIRTSGSHEQFF. The CDR3 DNA reads as TGTGCCAGCAGGATAAGGACTAGCGGGAGTCATGAGCAGTTCTTC.

This clonotype was counted between two and nine times. The rearrangement uses TRBV19 and TRBJ2-5; tentatively, D is TRBD1 or TRBD2 (5 bases each). The CDR3 length is 14 residues. The V end lost 3 bases, the J end lost 5 bases, and 13 bases lay between the germline ends. Germline values: CDR1 LNHDA, CDR2 SQIVND (reference sequence). CDR3 nucleotides: TGTGCCAGTAGTATTGGGAGCAGGGCTGAGACCCAGTACTTC. Its translation is CASSIGSRAETQYF.

For this clonotype: The junction does not match germline at one end; this may be a read error. The CDR3 DNA reads TGTGCCAGCAGCTTAGCGCCGGGACAGGGACCTACGGCTTTC. It encodes CASSLAPGQGPTAF. J is TRBJ2-6 and V is TRBV7-2, with TRBD1 matching 9 bases. Germline V lookup: CDR1 SGHTA, CDR2 FQGNSA. There are 14 residues in the CDR3.

This clonotype was recorded a few times. The chain combines TRBV7-8 with TRBJ1-1, with no clear D. The CDR3 spans 13 residues. CDR1 is SGHVS and CDR2 is FQNEAQ in the germline V gene. V shed 6 bases and J shed 3 bases, with 11 bases lying between them. CDR3 in DNA: TGTGCCAGCAGTTTTGACTCGGACACTGAAGCTTTCTTT. Protein sequence: CASSFDSDTEAFF.